This T cell receptor beta chain appears in the sequencing data of a study of cytomegalovirus exposure and HLA in healthy donors. General study results and limits: One variant, a missense change in DCLRE1C, was linked in a later analysis to TCR beta V- and J-gene trimming. Several of the most significant clusters appeared linked to common viral pathogens, based on a later analysis.

The PCR contained 60 Vbeta and 13 Jbeta primers. Only in-frame clones appear in the TCRdb table, and some are missing; sequencing was by immunoSEQ multiplex PCR. The sample holds about 130,000 clones, over 70% seen once. A word on this clone: Its antigen is still unknown.

The ends lost 5 bases at V and 0 bases at J; junction bases unmatched: 1. Germline CDR1 and CDR2: SEHNR and FQNEAQ (reference sequence). This CDR3 region has 13 residues. The sample comprised PBMCs. The chain employs TRBV7-9 and TRBJ2-7; TRBD1 aligns across 7 bases. The TCR originated in a woman aged 40 to 50 in good health and CMV-seronegative. The CDR3 reads CASSGDSSYEQYF. The CDR3 bases are TGTGCCAGCAGCGGGGACAGCTCCTACGAGCAGTACTTC.